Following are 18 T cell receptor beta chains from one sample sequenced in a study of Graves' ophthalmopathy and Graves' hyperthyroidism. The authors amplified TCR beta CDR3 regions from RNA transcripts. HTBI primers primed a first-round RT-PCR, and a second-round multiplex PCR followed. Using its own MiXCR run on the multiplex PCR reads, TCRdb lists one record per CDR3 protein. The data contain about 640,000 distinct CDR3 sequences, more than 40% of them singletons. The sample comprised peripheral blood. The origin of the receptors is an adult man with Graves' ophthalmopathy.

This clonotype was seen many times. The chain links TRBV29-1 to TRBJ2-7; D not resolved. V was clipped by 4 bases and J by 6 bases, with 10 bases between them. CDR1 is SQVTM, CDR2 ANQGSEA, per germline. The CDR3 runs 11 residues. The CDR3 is CSVGVLGEQYF. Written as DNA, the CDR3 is TGCAGCGTTGGCGTCCTCGGCGAGCAGTACTTC.

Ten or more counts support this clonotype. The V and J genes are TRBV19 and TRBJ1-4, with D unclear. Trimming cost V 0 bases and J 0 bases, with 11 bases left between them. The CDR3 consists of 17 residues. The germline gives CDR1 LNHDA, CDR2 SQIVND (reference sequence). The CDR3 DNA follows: TGTGCCAGTAGTATAGATCGGAGGGTTGCAACTAATGAAAAACTGTTTTTT. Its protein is CASSIDRRVATNEKLFF.

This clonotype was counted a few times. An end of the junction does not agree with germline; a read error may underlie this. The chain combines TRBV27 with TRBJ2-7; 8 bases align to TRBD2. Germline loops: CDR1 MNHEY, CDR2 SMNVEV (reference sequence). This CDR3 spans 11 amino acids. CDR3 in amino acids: CGSGSSYEQYF. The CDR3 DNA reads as TGTGGCAGCGGGAGCTCCTACGAGCAGTACTTC.

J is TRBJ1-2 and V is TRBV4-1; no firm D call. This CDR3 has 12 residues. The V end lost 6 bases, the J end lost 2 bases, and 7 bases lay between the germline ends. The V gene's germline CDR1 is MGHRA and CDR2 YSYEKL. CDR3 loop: CASSRENYGYTF. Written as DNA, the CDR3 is TGCGCCAGCAGTCGAGAAAACTATGGCTACACCTTC.

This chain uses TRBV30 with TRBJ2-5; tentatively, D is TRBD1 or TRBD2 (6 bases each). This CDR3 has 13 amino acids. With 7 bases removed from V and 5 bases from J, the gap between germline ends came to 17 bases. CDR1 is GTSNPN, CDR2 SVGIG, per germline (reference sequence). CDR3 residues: CALGGLGYETQYF. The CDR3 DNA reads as TGTGCCTTGGGGGGCTTGGGGTATGAGACCCAGTACTTC.

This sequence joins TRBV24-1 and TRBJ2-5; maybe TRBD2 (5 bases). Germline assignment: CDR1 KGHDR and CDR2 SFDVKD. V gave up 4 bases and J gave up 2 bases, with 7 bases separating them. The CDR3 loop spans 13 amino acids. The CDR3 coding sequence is TGTGCCACCAGTGACCCGGGACAAGAGACCCAGTACTTC. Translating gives CATSDPGQETQYF.

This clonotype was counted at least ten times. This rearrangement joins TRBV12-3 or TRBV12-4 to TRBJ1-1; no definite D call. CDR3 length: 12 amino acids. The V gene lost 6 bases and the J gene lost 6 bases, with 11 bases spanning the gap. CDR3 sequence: CASSLRGAEAFF. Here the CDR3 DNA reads TGTGCCAGCAGCCTTCGAGGTGCTGAAGCTTTCTTT.

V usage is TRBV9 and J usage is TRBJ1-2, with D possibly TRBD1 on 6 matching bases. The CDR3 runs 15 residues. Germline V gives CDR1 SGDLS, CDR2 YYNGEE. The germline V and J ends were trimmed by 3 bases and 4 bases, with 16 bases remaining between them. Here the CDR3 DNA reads TGTGCCAGCAGCGAAGGGGGTTTTCGTGGCTATGGCTACACCTTC. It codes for CASSEGGFRGYGYTF.

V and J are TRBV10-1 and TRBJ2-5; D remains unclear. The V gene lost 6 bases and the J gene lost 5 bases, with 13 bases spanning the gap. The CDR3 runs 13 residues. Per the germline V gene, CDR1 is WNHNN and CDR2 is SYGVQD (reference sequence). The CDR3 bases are TGCGCCAGCAGATTTAAAAAAGGGGAGACCCAGTACTTC. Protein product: CASRFKKGETQYF.

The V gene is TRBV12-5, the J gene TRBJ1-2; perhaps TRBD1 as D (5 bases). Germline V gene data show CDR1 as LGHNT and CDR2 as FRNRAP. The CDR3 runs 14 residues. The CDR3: CASSFGDGPGGYTF. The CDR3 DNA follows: TGTGCCAGCAGTTTTGGGGACGGACCGGGGGGCTACACCTTC.

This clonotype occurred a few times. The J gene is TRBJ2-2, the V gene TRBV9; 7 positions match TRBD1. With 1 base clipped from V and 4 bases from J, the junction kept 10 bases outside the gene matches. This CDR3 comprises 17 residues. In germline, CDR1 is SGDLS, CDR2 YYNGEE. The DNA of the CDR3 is TGTGCCAGCAGCGTACGGGCGACAGGGATGAGCACCGGGGAGCTGTTTTTT. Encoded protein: CASSVRATGMSTGELFF.

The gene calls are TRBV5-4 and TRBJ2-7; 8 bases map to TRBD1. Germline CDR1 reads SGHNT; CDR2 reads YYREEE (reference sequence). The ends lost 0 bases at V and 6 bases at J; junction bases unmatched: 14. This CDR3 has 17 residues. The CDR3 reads CASSLDGTGIAPFEQYF. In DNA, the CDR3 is TGTGCCAGCAGCTTGGATGGGACAGGTATCGCCCCCTTCGAGCAGTACTTC.

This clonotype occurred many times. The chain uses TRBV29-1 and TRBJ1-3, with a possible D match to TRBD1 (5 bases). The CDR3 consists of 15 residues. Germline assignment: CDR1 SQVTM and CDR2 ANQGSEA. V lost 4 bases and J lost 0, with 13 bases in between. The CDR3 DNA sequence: TGCAGCGTTGGAGGGGTCCAAGACTCTGGAAACACCATATATTTT. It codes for CSVGGVQDSGNTIYF.

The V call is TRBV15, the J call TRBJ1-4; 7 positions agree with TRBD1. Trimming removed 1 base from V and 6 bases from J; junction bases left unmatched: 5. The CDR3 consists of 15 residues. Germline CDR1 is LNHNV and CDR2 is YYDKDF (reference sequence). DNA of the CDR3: TGTGCCACCAGCAGAGTAGGGACAGACGATGAAAAACTGTTTTTT. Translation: CATSRVGTDDEKLFF.

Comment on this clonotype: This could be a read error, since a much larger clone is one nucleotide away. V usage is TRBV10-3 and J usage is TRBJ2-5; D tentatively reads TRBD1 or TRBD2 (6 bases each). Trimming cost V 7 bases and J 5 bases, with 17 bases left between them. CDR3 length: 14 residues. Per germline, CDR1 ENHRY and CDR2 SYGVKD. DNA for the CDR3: TGTGCCATCACCGAAGGGGGGTCGGAGGAGACCCAGTACTTC. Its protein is CAITEGGSEETQYF.

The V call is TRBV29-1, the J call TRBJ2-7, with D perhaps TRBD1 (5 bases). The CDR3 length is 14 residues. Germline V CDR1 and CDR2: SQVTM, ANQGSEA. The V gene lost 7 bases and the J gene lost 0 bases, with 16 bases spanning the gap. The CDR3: CSDQAGYSSYEQYF. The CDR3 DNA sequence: TGCAGCGACCAAGCAGGGTATAGCTCCTACGAGCAGTACTTC.

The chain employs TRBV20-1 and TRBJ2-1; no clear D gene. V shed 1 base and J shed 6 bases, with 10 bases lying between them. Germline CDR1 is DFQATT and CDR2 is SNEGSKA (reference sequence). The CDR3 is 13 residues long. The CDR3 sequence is CSARVAEINEQFF. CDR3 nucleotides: TGCAGTGCTAGAGTGGCGGAGATCAATGAGCAGTTCTTC.

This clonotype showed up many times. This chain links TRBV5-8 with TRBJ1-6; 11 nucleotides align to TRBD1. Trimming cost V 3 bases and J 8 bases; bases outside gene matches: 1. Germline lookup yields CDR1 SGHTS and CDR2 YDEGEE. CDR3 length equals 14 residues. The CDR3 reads CASSWGQGDSPLHF. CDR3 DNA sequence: TGTGCCAGCAGCTGGGGACAGGGGGATTCACCCCTCCACTTT.